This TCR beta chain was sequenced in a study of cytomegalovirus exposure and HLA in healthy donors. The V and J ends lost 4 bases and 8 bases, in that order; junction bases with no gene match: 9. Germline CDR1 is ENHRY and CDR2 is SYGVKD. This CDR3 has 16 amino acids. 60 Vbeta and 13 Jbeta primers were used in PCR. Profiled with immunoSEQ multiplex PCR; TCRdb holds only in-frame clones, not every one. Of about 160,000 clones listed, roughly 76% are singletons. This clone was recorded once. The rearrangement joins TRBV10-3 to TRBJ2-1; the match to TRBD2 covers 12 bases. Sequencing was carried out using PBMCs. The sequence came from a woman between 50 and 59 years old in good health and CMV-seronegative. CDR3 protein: CAISGAGTSGSDEQFF. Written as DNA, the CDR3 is TGTGCCATCAGTGGGGCCGGGACTAGCGGGTCAGATGAGCAGTTCTTC.